These 10 T cell receptor beta chains came from one sample sequenced in a study of CD8 T cells in Susac syndrome. A quantity of about 0.5 to 1 ug RNA underwent reverse transcription using random hexamers. Using its own MiXCR run on the immunoSEQ multiplex PCR reads, TCRdb lists one record per CDR3 protein. The sample includes a few hundred thousand distinct CDR3 sequences, about 95% seen only once; the top ten take 0.095%. Material for sequencing was CD4+ T cells from PBMCs. These TCRs come from a human donor with multiple sclerosis.

The chain links TRBV7-8 to TRBJ1-5; D may be TRBD1 (5 bases). V lost 6 bases and J lost 2, with 8 bases in between. The V gene's germline CDR1 is SGHVS and CDR2 FQNEAQ. This CDR3 is 13 amino acids long. This CDR3 is CASSRDRNQPQHF. CDR3 coding DNA: TGTGCCAGCAGTCGGGACCGCAATCAGCCCCAGCATTTT.

V gene TRBV20-1 combines with J gene TRBJ2-7; a weak D match, TRBD1 (6 bases). CDR3 length equals 14 residues. Germline CDR1 is DFQATT and CDR2 is SNEGSKA (reference sequence). Trimming left V 3 bases short and J 1 base short, with 13 bases between. The CDR3 DNA sequence: TGCAGTGCTAGTACAGGGTACGGGTCCTACGAGCAGTACTTC. Encoded protein: CSASTGYGSYEQYF.

The CDR3: CSAGRQANTGELFF. CDR3 nucleotide sequence: TGCAGCGCCGGGCGGCAGGCGAACACCGGGGAGCTGTTTTTT. The rearrangement joins TRBV29-1 to TRBJ2-2, with D unclear. The CDR3 runs 14 residues. Germline V CDR1 and CDR2: SQVTM, ANQGSEA. The V gene lost 7 bases and the J gene lost 0 bases, with 12 bases spanning the gap.

V and J are TRBV25-1 and TRBJ1-1; no reliable D call. Trimming left V 6 bases short and J 4 bases short, with 12 bases between. The V gene's germline CDR1 is MGHDK and CDR2 SYGVNS. This CDR3 region has 13 residues. CDR3 nucleotides: TGTGCCAGCAGCCGGAAAGTGGGCACTGAAGCTTTCTTT. Its protein is CASSRKVGTEAFF. Filled out from reference TRBV25-1 and TRBJ1-1, the complete variable domain reads EADIYQTPRYLVIGTGKKITLECSQTMGHDKMYWYQQDPGMELHLIHYSYGVNSTEKGDLSSESTVSRIRTEHFPLTLESARPSHTSQYLCASSRKVGTEAFFGQGTRLTVV.

The CDR3, as DNA: TGTGCCAGCAGTTTAACCAGGGGAAATAGCTATGGCTACACCTTC. Translating it yields CASSLTRGNSYGYTF. The chain uses TRBV27 and TRBJ1-2, with D perhaps matching TRBD1 (6 bases). The V end was cut by 2 bases, the J end by 4 bases, with 14 bases between. The CDR3 runs 15 residues. In germline, CDR1 is MNHEY, CDR2 SMNVEV (reference sequence).

The chain couples TRBV29-1 to TRBJ2-1; maybe TRBD2 (6 bases). V was clipped by 6 bases and J by 2 bases, with 8 bases between them. The CDR3 contains 12 residues. Germline CDR1 and CDR2: SQVTM and ANQGSEA. The CDR3 bases are TGCAGCGTACGGGGGACCTACAATGAGCAGTTCTTC. Translating it yields CSVRGTYNEQFF.

The J gene is TRBJ2-5, the V gene TRBV12-3 or TRBV12-4, with 11 bases identical to TRBD2. Trimming removed 8 bases from V and 7 bases from J; junction bases left unmatched: 9. The CDR3 has 14 residues. CDR3 residues: CASGTSGEKGTQYF. In nucleotides, the CDR3 is TGTGCCAGCGGGACTAGCGGAGAAAAGGGGACCCAGTACTTC.

V gene TRBV18 combines with J gene TRBJ1-5; a possible D gene is TRBD1 (5 bases). The germline V gene encodes CDR1 KGHSH and CDR2 LQKENI. The CDR3 is 13 amino acids. Between the trimmed V and J ends, which lost 8 bases and 5 bases, there was a span of 13 bases. The CDR3 DNA reads TGTGCCAGCCAACTCAGCAGGGATCAGCCCCAGCATTTT. It yields the protein CASQLSRDQPQHF. The full variable domain, in which reference TRBV18 and TRBJ1-5 provide the parts outside the CDR3, is NAGVMQNPRHLVRRRGQEARLRCSPMKGHSHVYWYRQLPEEGLKFMVYLQKENIIDESGMPKERFSAEFPKEGPSILRIQQVVRGDSAAYFCASQLSRDQPQHFGDGTRLSIL.

The CDR3 nucleotides read TGTGCCAGCAGCGTAGCTTACAGGGCCACTGAAGCTTTCTTT. Encoded protein: CASSVAYRATEAFF. V usage is TRBV9 and J usage is TRBJ1-1; D is perhaps TRBD1 (6 bases). Looked up from germline, CDR1 is SGDLS and CDR2 is YYNGEE. There are 14 residues in the CDR3. Between the trimmed V and J ends, which lost 0 bases and 4 bases, there was a span of 10 bases.

This chain connects TRBV6-1 to TRBJ2-7; tentatively, D is TRBD2 (5 bases). The CDR3 is made up of 15 amino acids. V lost 1 base, J lost 7 bases, and 17 bases lay in between. Germline CDR1 and CDR2: MNHNS and SASEGT. The CDR3 DNA sequence: TGTGCCAGCAGTGAAGTTGGCAGACTATTAGGGGAGCAGTACTTC. Its protein is CASSEVGRLLGEQYF.